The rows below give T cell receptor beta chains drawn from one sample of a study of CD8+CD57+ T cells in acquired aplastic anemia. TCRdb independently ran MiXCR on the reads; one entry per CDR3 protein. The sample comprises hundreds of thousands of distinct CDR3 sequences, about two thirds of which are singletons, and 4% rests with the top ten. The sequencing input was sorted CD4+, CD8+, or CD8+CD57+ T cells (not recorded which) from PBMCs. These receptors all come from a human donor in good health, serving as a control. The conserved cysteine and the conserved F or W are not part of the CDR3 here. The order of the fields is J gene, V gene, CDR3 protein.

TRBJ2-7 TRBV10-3 AIRPSGGYNEQY
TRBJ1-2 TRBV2 ATSADRGYYGYT
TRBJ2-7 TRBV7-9 ASSPGPYEQY
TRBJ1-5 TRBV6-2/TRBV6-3 ASWTYPRDNNQPQH
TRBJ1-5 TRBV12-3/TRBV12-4 ASSFGTGLSQPQH
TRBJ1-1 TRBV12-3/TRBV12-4 ASSLDRNLEAF
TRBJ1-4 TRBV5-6 ASSLIGRAEKLF
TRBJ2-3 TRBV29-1 SVDVQGYGNTDTQY
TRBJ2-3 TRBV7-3 ASSAQPGQGIHPQY
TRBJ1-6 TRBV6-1 ASREALGNSPLH
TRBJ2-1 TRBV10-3 AIRRGNEQF
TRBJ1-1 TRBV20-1 SALMPYTEAF
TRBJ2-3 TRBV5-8 ASSLSPRLAGSTDTQY
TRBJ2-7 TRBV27 ASSSMTSEQY
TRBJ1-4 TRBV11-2 ASSFRANEKLF
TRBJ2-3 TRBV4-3 ASSRIQGADTQY
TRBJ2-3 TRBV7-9 ASSFAGLSTDTQY
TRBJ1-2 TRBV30 AWSARGIYGYT
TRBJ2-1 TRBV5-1 ASSSTTDNTEQF
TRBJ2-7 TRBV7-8 ASSPSRGMKY
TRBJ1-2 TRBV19 ASSLPLYGYT
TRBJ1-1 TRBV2 ASSQDRAVRRSEAL
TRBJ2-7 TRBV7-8 ASSAGPRTYEQY
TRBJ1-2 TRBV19 ASSGPAGDGYT
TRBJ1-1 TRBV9 ASSAGTGRAADTEAF
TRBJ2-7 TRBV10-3 AIGQGSYEQY
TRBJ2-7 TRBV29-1 SVLTGTGAFHEQY
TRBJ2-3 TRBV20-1 SARRHDKQY
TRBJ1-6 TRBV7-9 ASSPLQDQSPLH
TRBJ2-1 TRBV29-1 SVEDDRGYGSYNEQF
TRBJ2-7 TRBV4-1 ASSQPGQATYEQY
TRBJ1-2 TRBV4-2 ASSQEARNYGYT
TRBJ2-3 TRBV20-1 SASSPSGSRAQY
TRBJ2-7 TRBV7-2 ASSSSPRGADEQY
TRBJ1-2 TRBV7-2 ASSLETGGRYT
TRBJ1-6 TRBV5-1 ASSRDRDHEPLH
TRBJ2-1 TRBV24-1 ASSPDRSGRPYNEQF
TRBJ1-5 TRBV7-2 ASSWTQGPLQQQH
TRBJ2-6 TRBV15 ATSRPRQGANVLT
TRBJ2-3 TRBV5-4 ASSPGGASTDTQY
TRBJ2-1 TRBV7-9 ASSLAGRPYEHF
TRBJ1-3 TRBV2 ASHLLAGSRTDIY
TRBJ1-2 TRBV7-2 ASSLARPGQGGDYT
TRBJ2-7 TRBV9 ASSGGGTPRDEQY
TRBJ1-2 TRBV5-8 ASSQLTLDGYT
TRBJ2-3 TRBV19 ASTPGDRGAGDTKY
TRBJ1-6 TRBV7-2 ASSNLQGSSSPLH
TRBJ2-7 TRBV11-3 ASSRGGRTGGFEQY
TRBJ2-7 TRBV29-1 SVTGGASYEQY
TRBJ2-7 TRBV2 ASSLDSDGRY
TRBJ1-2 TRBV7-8 ASSLGWPENTGET
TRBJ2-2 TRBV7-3 ASSLAATGSHEELF
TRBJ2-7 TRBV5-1 ASSVSGLVNEQY
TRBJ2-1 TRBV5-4 ASSQVDTYNEQF
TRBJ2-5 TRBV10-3 AINGQPQETQY
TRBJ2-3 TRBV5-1 ASSRSGSYNEQY
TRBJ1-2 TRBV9 ASSLIQGNYGYT
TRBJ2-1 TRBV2 ASSRLQGNEQF
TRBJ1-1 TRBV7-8 ASRSTGFPNTEAF